The clone carrying this TCR beta chain turned up a few times. A second about 7 to 11 cycle PCR used barcoded and J-beta primers. TCRdb reanalysed the 5' RACE reads using MiXCR and keeps one entry per CDR3 protein. Of just over 800,000 distinct CDR3 sequences in the sample, about 59% were seen once. This CDR3 comprises 16 residues. V gave up 5 bases and J gave up 2 bases, with 18 bases separating them. From germline, CDR1 is MNHEY and CDR2 SVGAGI. This entry comes from a study of blood T cells in healthy people across ages. The genes are TRBV6-5 and TRBJ2-5, with D perhaps TRBD2 (5 bases). The TCR comes from a man in his thirties or forties in good health. Sequences were obtained from blood. CDR3 residues: CASSPRTGRKQETQYF. CDR3 nucleotides: TGTGCCAGCAGTCCCCGGACGGGGAGAAAGCAAGAGACCCAGTACTTC.